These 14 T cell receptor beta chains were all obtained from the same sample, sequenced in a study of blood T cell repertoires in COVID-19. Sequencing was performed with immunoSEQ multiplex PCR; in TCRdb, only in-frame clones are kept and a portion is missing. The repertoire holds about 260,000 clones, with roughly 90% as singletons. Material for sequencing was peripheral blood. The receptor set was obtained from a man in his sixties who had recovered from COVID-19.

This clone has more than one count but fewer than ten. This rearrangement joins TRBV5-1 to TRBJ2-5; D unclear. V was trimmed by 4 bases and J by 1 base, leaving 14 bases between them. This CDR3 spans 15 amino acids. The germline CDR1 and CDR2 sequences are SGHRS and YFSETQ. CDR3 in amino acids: CASSHLGSPQETQYF. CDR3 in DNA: TGCGCCAGCAGCCACTTGGGCAGCCCCCAAGAGACCCAGTACTTC.

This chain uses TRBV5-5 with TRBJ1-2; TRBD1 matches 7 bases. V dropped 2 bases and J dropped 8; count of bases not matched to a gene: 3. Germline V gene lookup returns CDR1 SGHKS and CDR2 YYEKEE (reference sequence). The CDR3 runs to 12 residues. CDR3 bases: TGTGCCAGCAGCTTTCAGGGGGACGGCTACACCTTC. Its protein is CASSFQGDGYTF.

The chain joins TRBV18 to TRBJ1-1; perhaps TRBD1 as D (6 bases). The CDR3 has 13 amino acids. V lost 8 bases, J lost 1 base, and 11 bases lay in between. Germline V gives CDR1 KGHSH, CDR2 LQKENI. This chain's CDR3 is CASTQGQNTEAFF. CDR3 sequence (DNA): TGTGCCAGCACCCAGGGGCAGAACACTGAAGCTTTCTTT. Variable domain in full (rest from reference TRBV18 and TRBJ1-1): NAGVMQNPRHLVRRRGQEARLRCSPMKGHSHVYWYRQLPEEGLKFMVYLQKENIIDESGMPKERFSAEFPKEGPSILRIQQVVRGDSAAYFCASTQGQNTEAFFGQGTRLTVV.

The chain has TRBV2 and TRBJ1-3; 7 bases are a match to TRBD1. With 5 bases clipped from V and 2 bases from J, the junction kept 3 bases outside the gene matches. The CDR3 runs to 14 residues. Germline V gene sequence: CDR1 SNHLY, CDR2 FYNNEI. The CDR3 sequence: CASSRQGTGNTIYF. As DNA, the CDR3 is TGTGCCAGCAGTCGACAGGGCACTGGAAACACCATATATTTT. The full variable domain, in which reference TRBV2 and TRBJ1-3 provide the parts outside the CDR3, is EPEVTQTPSHQVTQMGQEVILRCVPISNHLYFYWYRQILGQKVEFLVSFYNNEISEKSEIFDDQFSVERPDGSNFTLKIRSTKLEDSAMYFCASSRQGTGNTIYFGEGSWLTVV.

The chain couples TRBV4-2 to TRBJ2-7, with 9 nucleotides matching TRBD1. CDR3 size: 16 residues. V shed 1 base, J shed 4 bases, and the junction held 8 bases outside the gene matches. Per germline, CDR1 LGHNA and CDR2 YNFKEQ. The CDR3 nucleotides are TGTGCCAGCAGCCAAGGGACCGGGACAGGGACTTACGAGCAGTACTTC. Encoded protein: CASSQGTGTGTYEQYF.

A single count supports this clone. The CDR3 loop is CASSLVPLQASYNEQFF. In nucleotides, the CDR3 is TGTGCCAGCAGCTTAGTCCCGCTGCAGGCCTCCTACAATGAGCAGTTCTTC. The chain links TRBV7-9 to TRBJ2-1; D is unclear. CDR1 SEHNR and CDR2 FQNEAQ come from the germline V gene (reference sequence). V lost 1 base and J lost 0, with 13 bases in between. The CDR3 loop spans 17 amino acids.

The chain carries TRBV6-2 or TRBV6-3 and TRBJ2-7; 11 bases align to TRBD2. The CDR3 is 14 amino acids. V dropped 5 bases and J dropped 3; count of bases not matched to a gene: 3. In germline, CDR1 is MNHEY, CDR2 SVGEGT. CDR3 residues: CASSRLAGSYEQYF. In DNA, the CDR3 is TGTGCCAGCAGTCGACTAGCGGGGAGCTACGAGCAGTACTTC.

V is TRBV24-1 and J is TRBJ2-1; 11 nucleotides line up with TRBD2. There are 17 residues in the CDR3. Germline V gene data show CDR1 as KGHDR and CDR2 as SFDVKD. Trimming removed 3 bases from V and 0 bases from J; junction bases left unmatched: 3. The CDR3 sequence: CATSDIAGGSSYNEQFF. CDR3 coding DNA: TGTGCCACCAGTGATATAGCGGGGGGGAGCTCCTACAATGAGCAGTTCTTC.

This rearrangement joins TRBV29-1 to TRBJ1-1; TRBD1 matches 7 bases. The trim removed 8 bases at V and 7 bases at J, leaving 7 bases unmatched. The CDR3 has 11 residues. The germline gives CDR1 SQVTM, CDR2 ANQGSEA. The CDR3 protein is CSIGGGLEAFF. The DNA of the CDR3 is TGCAGCATTGGAGGGGGCCTTGAAGCTTTCTTT.

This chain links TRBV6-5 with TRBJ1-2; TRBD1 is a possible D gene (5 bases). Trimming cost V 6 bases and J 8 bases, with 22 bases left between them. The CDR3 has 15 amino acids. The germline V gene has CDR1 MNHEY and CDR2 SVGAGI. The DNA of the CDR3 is TGTGCCAGCAGCGGATTGCCTGGGACTGCGTGGGGCTACACCTTC. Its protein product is CASSGLPGTAWGYTF.

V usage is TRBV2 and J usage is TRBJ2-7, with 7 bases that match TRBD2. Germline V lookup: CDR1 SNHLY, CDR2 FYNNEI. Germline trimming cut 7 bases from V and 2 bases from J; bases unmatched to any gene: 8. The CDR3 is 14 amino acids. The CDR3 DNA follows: TGTGCCAGCAATCCCAGCCGGGGGGCCTACGAGCAGTACTTC. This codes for CASNPSRGAYEQYF.

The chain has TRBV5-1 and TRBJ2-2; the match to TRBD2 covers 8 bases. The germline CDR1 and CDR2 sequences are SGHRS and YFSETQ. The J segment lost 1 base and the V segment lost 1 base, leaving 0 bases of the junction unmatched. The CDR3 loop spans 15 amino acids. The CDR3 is CASSLREGNTGELFF. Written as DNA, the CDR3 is TGCGCCAGCAGCTTGCGGGAGGGGAACACCGGGGAGCTGTTTTTT.

This CDR3 is CASSQWEGGNEKLFF. CDR3 coding DNA: TGTGCCAGCAGCCAGTGGGAGGGCGGCAATGAAAAACTGTTTTTT. The chain links TRBV3-1 (or the pseudogene TRBV3-2) to TRBJ1-4; D uncertain. CDR1 is LGHDT and CDR2 is YNNKEL in the germline V gene (reference sequence). With 3 bases removed from V and 5 bases from J, the gap between germline ends came to 13 bases. This CDR3 is 15 amino acids long.

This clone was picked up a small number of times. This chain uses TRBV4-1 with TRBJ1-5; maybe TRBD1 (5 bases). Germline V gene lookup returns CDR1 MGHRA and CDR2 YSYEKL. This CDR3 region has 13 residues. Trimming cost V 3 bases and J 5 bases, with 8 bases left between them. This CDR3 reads CASSQGRDQPQHF. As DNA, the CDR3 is TGCGCCAGCAGCCAGGGGCGAGATCAGCCCCAGCATTTT.